This T cell receptor beta chain was sequenced for a study of T cells expressing NK-cell markers. After re-calling the 5' RACE reads, TCRdb lists one entry per CDR3 protein, DNA absent. This sample's table has over 350,000 distinct CDR3 sequences. In germline, CDR1 is MNHNS, CDR2 SASEGT. The CDR3 loop spans 15 amino acids. The chain has TRBV6-1 and TRBJ2-5; the TRBD2 assignment by TCRdb is unverifiable without DNA. The sequenced sample was blood T cells: a sorted CD56 or NKG2C T cell subset, CD4+ or CD8+ T cells, or bulk PBMC T cells (not recorded which). The clonotype originates from a woman aged 50 to 60 in good health. The CDR3 loop is CASSEARLAVETQYF.